These 10 T cell receptor beta chains were all obtained from the same sample, sequenced in a study of vaccination and CD4 T cells after COVID-19. The antigens these receptors bind are not known. At the Johns Hopkins FTIC core, DNA taken from cultured CD4+ T cells was sequenced by way of the Oncomine TCR Beta short-read assay. A single record per CDR3 protein comes from TCRdb applying MiXCR to the PCR reads. Of almost 20,000 distinct CDR3 sequences in the sample, 50% to 70% were seen once. Specified treatment: roughly ten-day PBMC culture with coronavirus spike peptide pools or control peptides (ViraFEST assay). The sample consisted of CD4+ T cells from blood, cultured in vitro, taken after SARS-CoV-2 vaccination. These receptors were obtained from a human donor who had recovered from COVID-19.

The V call is TRBV27, the J call TRBJ2-7, with a weak D call TRBD2 (6 bases). Trimming shortened V by 5 bases and J by 6 bases, and 23 bases separated the two germline ends. This CDR3 contains 16 residues. Per germline, CDR1 MNHEY and CDR2 SMNVEV (reference sequence). The chain's CDR3 is CASSPPPRGAGGEQYF. Written as DNA, the CDR3 is TGTGCCAGCAGTCCCCCCCCAAGGGGAGCCGGGGGCGAGCAGTACTTC.

The chain is built from TRBV30 and TRBJ1-2; D not certain. The CDR3 extends over 15 amino acids. V lost 4 bases and J lost 7, with 22 bases in between. Germline V gives CDR1 GTSNPN, CDR2 SVGIG (reference sequence). The CDR3 DNA follows: TGTGCCTGGATGAGAGGCGGACCCTTGATGGGTGGCTACACCTTC. As protein: CAWMRGGPLMGGYTF.

This chain connects TRBV5-4 to TRBJ1-1; TRBD1 matches 9 bases. CDR1 and CDR2 (germline): SGHNT, YYREEE (reference sequence). This CDR3 comprises 14 residues. V dropped 3 bases and J dropped 5; count of bases not matched to a gene: 5. This CDR3 reads CASSWGQGSTEAFF. CDR3 nucleotide sequence: TGTGCCAGCAGCTGGGGACAGGGATCGACTGAAGCTTTCTTT.

This chain connects TRBV19 to TRBJ2-3; 9 bases match TRBD2. The germline V gene has CDR1 LNHDA and CDR2 SQIVND (reference sequence). The CDR3 is 16 residues long. Trimming took 5 bases from V and 0 from J; bases not matched to a gene: 6. The CDR3 DNA sequence: TGTGCCAGTAGTGGCCGACTAGCGGCTAGCACAGATACGCAGTATTTT. Residues: CASSGRLAASTDTQYF.

The table lists this clonotype with a few counts. The chain is built from TRBV27 and TRBJ1-2, with 8 nucleotides matching TRBD1. The CDR3 length is 13 residues. Per the germline V gene, CDR1 is MNHEY and CDR2 is SMNVEV (reference sequence). CDR3 residues: CAAKGQGNYGYTF. CDR3 nucleotide sequence: TGTGCAGCGAAAGGACAGGGAAACTATGGCTACACCTTC.

This clonotype was seen more than once but under ten times. V is TRBV20-1 and J is TRBJ2-1, with TRBD1 matching over 7 bases. The ends lost 0 bases at V and 9 bases at J; junction bases unmatched: 14. This CDR3 has 16 amino acids. Germline assignment: CDR1 DFQATT and CDR2 SNEGSKA (reference sequence). CDR3 amino acids: CSARDDNRGSGAEQFF. The DNA for the CDR3 is TGCAGTGCTAGAGACGACAACAGGGGATCGGGTGCTGAGCAGTTCTTC.

This chain links TRBV6-1 with TRBJ2-5; 9 bases map to TRBD1. Germline V gene sequence: CDR1 MNHNS, CDR2 SASEGT. V shed 6 bases and J 1 base; nucleotides not matched to a gene: 3. The CDR3 loop spans 14 amino acids. The CDR3 DNA sequence: TGTGCCAGCAGGTGGGGACAGGGCCAAGAGACCCAGTACTTC. Its translation is CASRWGQGQETQYF.

The chain has TRBV20-1 and TRBJ2-5; no clear D. Germline V gene lookup returns CDR1 DFQATT and CDR2 SNEGSKA (reference sequence). Trimming pared 0 bases from V and 4 bases from J, leaving 6 bases between. The CDR3 is made up of 12 amino acids. The CDR3 reads CSAREGAETQYF. In DNA form, the CDR3 reads TGCAGTGCTAGAGAGGGCGCAGAGACCCAGTACTTC.

There are a few counts of this clonotype. V usage is TRBV19 and J usage is TRBJ1-5, with TRBD1 matching 12 bases. V was pared by 3 bases and J by 7 bases, with 4 bases of the junction left unmatched. The CDR3 has 15 amino acids. Germline values: CDR1 LNHDA, CDR2 SQIVND (reference sequence). Here the CDR3 DNA reads TGTGCCAGTAGTATTTCCGGGACAGGGGGCCAGCCCCAGCATTTT. This translates into CASSISGTGGQPQHF.

The CDR3 coding sequence is TGCAGTGCTAGACGGAGCACAGATACGCAGTATTTT. Its protein product is CSARRSTDTQYF. V and J are TRBV20-1 and TRBJ2-3; D is ambiguous. CDR1 DFQATT and CDR2 SNEGSKA come from the germline V gene (reference sequence). This CDR3 has 12 amino acids. V was clipped by 2 bases and J by 0 bases, with 3 bases between them.